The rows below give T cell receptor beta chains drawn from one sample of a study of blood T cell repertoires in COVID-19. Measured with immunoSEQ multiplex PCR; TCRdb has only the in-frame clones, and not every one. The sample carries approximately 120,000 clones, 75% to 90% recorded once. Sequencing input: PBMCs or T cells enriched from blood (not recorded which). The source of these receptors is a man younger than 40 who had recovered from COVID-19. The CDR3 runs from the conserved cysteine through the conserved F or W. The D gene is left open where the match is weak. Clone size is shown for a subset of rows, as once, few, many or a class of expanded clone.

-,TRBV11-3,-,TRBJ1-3,CASSLDDAGFPGNTIYF,TGTGCCAGCAGCTTAGATGATGCGGGGTTTCCTGGAAACACCATATATTTT
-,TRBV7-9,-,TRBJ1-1,CASMLQDSMNTEAFF,TGTGCCAGCATGCTCCAGGATTCCATGAACACTGAAGCTTTCTTT
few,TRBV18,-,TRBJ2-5,CASSQWRQAQETQYF,TGTGCCAGCTCACAATGGAGACAGGCCCAAGAGACCCAGTACTTC
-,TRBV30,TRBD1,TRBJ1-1,CAWTPGGSEAFF,TGTGCCTGGACCCCAGGGGGCTCTGAAGCTTTCTTT
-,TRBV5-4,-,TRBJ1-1,CASSLADGGGLNEAFF,TGTGCCAGCAGCTTGGCGGACGGAGGAGGGCTAAATGAAGCTTTCTTT
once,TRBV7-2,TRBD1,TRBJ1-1,CASSPTGYWNTEAFF,TGTGCCAGCAGCCCGACAGGGTATTGGAACACTGAAGCTTTCTTT
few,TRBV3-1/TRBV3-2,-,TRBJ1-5,CASSQGEQPQHF,TGTGCCAGCAGCCAAGGAGAACAGCCCCAGCATTTT
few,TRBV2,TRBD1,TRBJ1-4,CASSGGDRVNEKLFF,TGTGCCAGCAGTGGGGGGGACAGGGTTAATGAAAAACTGTTTTTT
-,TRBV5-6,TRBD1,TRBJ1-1,CASSPGTGVQWTEAFF,TGTGCCAGCAGCCCCGGGACAGGGGTCCAATGGACTGAAGCTTTCTTT
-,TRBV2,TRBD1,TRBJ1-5,CASSVGTGERRTGQPQHF,TGTGCCAGCAGTGTGGGGACAGGGGAAAGAAGGACAGGTCAGCCCCAGCATTTT
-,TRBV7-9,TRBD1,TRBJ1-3,CASSQGQGGTIYF,TGTGCCAGCAGCCAAGGACAGGGTGGCACCATATATTTT
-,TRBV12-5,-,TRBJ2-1,CASGFTTGSSYNEQFF,TGTGCTAGTGGTTTTACGACTGGGAGCTCCTACAATGAGCAGTTCTTC
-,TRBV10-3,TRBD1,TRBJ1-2,CAISRTGSYGYTF,TGTGCCATCAGTAGGACAGGGAGTTATGGCTACACCTTC
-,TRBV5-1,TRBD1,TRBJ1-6,CASSLDGQGASPLHF,TGCGCCAGCAGCTTGGACGGACAGGGGGCCTCACCCCTCCACTTT
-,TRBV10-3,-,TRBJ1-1,CAISASYGVTDTEAFF,TGTGCCATCAGTGCTAGTTATGGTGTGACGGACACTGAAGCTTTCTTT
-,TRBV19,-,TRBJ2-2,CASSTGVTGELFF,TGTGCCAGTAGTACCGGGGTCACCGGGGAGCTGTTTTTT
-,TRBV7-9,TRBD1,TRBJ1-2,CASSPTGDRLGYTF,TGTGCCAGCAGTCCTACAGGGGACCGCTTAGGCTACACCTTC
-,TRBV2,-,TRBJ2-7,CASSEARDSYEQYF,TGTGCCAGCAGTGAAGCGAGAGACAGCTACGAGCAGTACTTC
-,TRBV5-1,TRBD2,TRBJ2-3,CASSLARDGGDTQYF,TGCGCCAGCAGCTTGGCCCGAGACGGGGGGGATACGCAGTATTTT
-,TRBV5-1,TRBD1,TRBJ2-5,CASTHGTGGEETQYF,TGCGCCAGCACACACGGGACAGGGGGGGAAGAGACCCAGTACTTC
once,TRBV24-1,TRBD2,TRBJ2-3,CATSDPAGGLSTDTQYF,TGTGCCACCAGTGACCCAGCGGGAGGGCTAAGCACAGATACGCAGTATTTT
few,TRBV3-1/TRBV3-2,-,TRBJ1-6,CASSPTVNNSPLHF,TGTGCCAGCAGCCCGACAGTTAACAATTCACCCCTCCACTTT
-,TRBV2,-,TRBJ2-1,CASSRSSNNEQFF,TGTGCCAGCAGCCGCTCGTCTAACAATGAGCAGTTCTTC
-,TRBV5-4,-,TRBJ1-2,CASSLYRALGYTF,TGTGCCAGCAGCTTGTACAGGGCCCTTGGCTACACCTTC